The 23 T cell receptor beta chains listed next were all sequenced from one sample in a study of T cell responses to AZD1222 COVID-19 vaccine. TCRdb's copy holds only in-frame clones and misses some; the assay was immunoSEQ multiplex PCR. The sample shows under 150,000 clones, roughly 90% of them seen only once. The source was peripheral blood, collected on day 0 of AZD1222 vaccination. These receptors originate from an adult in good health.

The V call is TRBV2, the J call TRBJ1-1; 7 nucleotides align to TRBD1. Germline CDR1 reads SNHLY; CDR2 reads FYNNEI. This CDR3 has 12 residues. The V and J ends lost 6 bases and 8 bases, in that order; junction bases with no gene match: 6. This CDR3 is CASRTTGPEAFF. The CDR3 DNA follows: TGTGCCAGCAGAACGACAGGGCCAGAAGCTTTCTTT.

The CDR3 loop reads CASSFRLLRGVNGELFF. DNA for the CDR3: TGTGCCAGCAGCTTCAGACTTTTGCGGGGGGTTAACGGGGAGCTGTTTTTT. This chain links TRBV5-6 with TRBJ2-2; 8 bases align to TRBD2. There are 17 residues in the CDR3. Trimming removed 2 bases from V and 7 bases from J; junction bases left unmatched: 13. Germline V gene lookup returns CDR1 SGHDT and CDR2 YYEEEE.

This clone appeared a single time. This chain uses TRBV10-3 with TRBJ1-5; D gene unclear. The ends were cut back, 2 bases at V and 1 base at J, with 9 bases in the middle. The CDR3 covers 15 residues. CDR1 ENHRY and CDR2 SYGVKD come from the germline V gene. The CDR3: CAISEASDSNQPQHF. The CDR3, as DNA: TGTGCCATCAGTGAGGCCAGCGACAGCAATCAGCCCCAGCATTTT.

The sample holds one count of this clone. This chain uses TRBV19 with TRBJ1-2; TRBD1 agrees at 8 bases. Losses at the gene ends were 6 bases for V and 8 bases for J; bases not matched to a gene: 11. CDR3 length: 14 residues. Germline V gives CDR1 LNHDA, CDR2 SQIVND (reference sequence). CDR3 loop: CASRIRQGTGGYTF. CDR3 DNA sequence: TGTGCCAGTAGGATCCGACAGGGGACGGGAGGCTACACCTTC.

The chain has TRBV14 and TRBJ2-3; tentative D call: TRBD2 (5 bases). V lost 2 bases and J lost 5, with 17 bases in between. The germline V gene has CDR1 SGHDN and CDR2 FVKESK. The CDR3 is 16 amino acids. The CDR3 region is CASSQSPRADLDTQYF. The CDR3 region has the DNA TGTGCCAGCAGCCAATCCCCCCGAGCGGACCTAGATACGCAGTATTTT.

The chain is built from TRBV19 and TRBJ2-7; the match to TRBD2 covers 16 bases. Germline V lookup: CDR1 LNHDA, CDR2 SQIVND (reference sequence). The trim removed 5 bases at V and 6 bases at J, leaving 13 bases unmatched. There are 18 residues in the CDR3. DNA of the CDR3: TGTGCCAGTAGTTTTGGGACTAGCGGGAGGGCGGCGTATGGCGAGCAGTACTTC. Its protein product is CASSFGTSGRAAYGEQYF.

J is TRBJ1-5 and V is TRBV24-1; D remains ambiguous. Germline V CDR1 and CDR2: KGHDR, SFDVKD. The CDR3 extends over 14 amino acids. V lost 9 bases and J lost 6, with 17 bases in between. The CDR3 DNA reads as TGTGCCACCTCAAGGGCGGGGTTCGGTCAGCCCCAGCATTTT. It encodes CATSRAGFGQPQHF.

V gene TRBV7-2 combines with J gene TRBJ1-6, with D unclear. CDR1 is SGHTA, CDR2 FQGNSA, per germline. The CDR3 is 13 amino acids. With 0 bases removed from V and 7 bases from J, the gap between germline ends came to 4 bases. In DNA, the CDR3 is TGTGCCAGCAGCTTAGCAAGCAATTCACCCCTCCACTTT. Amino acid sequence: CASSLASNSPLHF.

CDR3 nucleotide sequence: TGTGCCAGCAGCCCAGGCGTCACTGAAGCTTTCTTT. This encodes CASSPGVTEAFF. The rearrangement uses TRBV14 and TRBJ1-1; D gene unclear. Trimming removed 4 bases at V and 4 bases at J, with 7 bases between. CDR1 and CDR2 (germline): SGHDN, FVKESK. This CDR3 has 12 residues.

This rearrangement joins TRBV28 to TRBJ1-1, with 9 bases matching TRBD1. The CDR3 is made up of 13 amino acids. The V segment lost 6 bases and the J segment 9 bases; nucleotides outside the gene matches: 8. Germline loops: CDR1 MDHEN, CDR2 SYDVKM. This CDR3 reads CASRGQGPRKAFF. In DNA, the CDR3 is TGTGCCAGCAGGGGACAGGGACCTCGGAAAGCTTTCTTT.

This sequence joins TRBV15 and TRBJ1-5; D unclear. Germline CDR1 LNHNV, CDR2 YYDKDF (reference sequence). V lost 1 base and J lost 4, with 2 bases in between. CDR3 length: 12 amino acids. CDR3 DNA sequence: TGTGCCACCAGCAGAGTAAATCAGCCCCAGCATTTT. Translating it yields CATSRVNQPQHF.

The chain couples TRBV3-1 (or the pseudogene TRBV3-2) to TRBJ1-4; 7 bases match TRBD1. CDR1 LGHDT and CDR2 YNNKEL come from the germline V gene (reference sequence). The CDR3 spans 16 residues. The J segment lost 0 bases and the V segment lost 4 bases, leaving 5 bases of the junction unmatched. CDR3 in DNA: TGTGCCAGCAGCCGACAGGGCAGCTCAACTAATGAAAAACTGTTTTTT. Protein: CASSRQGSSTNEKLFF.

The genes are TRBV10-2 and TRBJ2-7, with a possible D match to TRBD2 (6 bases). Germline V gene data show CDR1 as WSHSY and CDR2 as SAAADI. The CDR3 is 14 amino acids. V was shortened by 2 bases and J by 7 bases, with 15 bases between the two germline ends. The CDR3 spells CASSETGTPWEQYF. The CDR3 DNA reads as TGCGCCAGCAGTGAGACCGGGACTCCCTGGGAGCAGTACTTC.

This clone was detected only once. The genes are TRBV7-8 and TRBJ2-1; D unclear. Per the germline V gene, CDR1 is SGHVS and CDR2 is FQNEAQ. The V gene lost 2 bases and the J gene lost 9 bases, with 11 bases spanning the gap. There are 13 residues in the CDR3. The CDR3 sequence: CASSLIDTGEQFF. In DNA form, the CDR3 reads TGTGCCAGCAGCTTAATTGACACCGGTGAGCAGTTCTTC.

The chain recombines TRBV19 with TRBJ1-1; the match to TRBD1 covers 7 bases. There are 14 residues in the CDR3. Losses at the gene ends were 4 bases for V and 7 bases for J; bases not matched to a gene: 9. The germline gives CDR1 LNHDA, CDR2 SQIVND (reference sequence). CDR3 DNA: TGTGCCAGTAGTACGAGACAGGGAGGCGATGAAGCTTTCTTT. Protein: CASSTRQGGDEAFF.

The genes are TRBV11-2 and TRBJ2-2, with 9 bases lining up with TRBD1. The CDR3 is 15 residues long. The J segment lost 6 bases and the V segment lost 5 bases, leaving 7 bases of the junction unmatched. CDR1 is SGHAT and CDR2 is FQNNGV in the germline V gene. The DNA of the CDR3 is TGTGCCAGCAGCCGGGGACAGGGTTTAGCCGGGGAGCTGTTTTTT. Its translation is CASSRGQGLAGELFF. The full variable domain, completed using reference TRBV11-2 and TRBJ2-2, is EAGVAQSPRYKIIEKRQSVAFWCNPISGHATLYWYQQILGQGPKLLIQFQNNGVVDDSQLPKDRFSAERLKGVDSTLKIQPAKLEDSAVYLCASSRGQGLAGELFFGEGSRLTVL.

The V and J genes are TRBV19 and TRBJ2-3; D assignment may be TRBD1 or TRBD2 (5 bases each). CDR1 and CDR2 (germline): LNHDA, SQIVND (reference sequence). The CDR3 spans 13 residues. V was pared by 8 bases and J by 1 base, with 10 bases between. Here the CDR3 reads CASGLGGTDTQYF. The CDR3 DNA reads TGTGCCAGTGGATTGGGGGGCACAGATACGCAGTATTTT.

This clone was seen once. This sequence joins TRBV7-9 and TRBJ1-3; perhaps TRBD1 as D (5 bases). CDR3 length equals 13 residues. CDR1 and CDR2 (germline): SEHNR, FQNEAQ (reference sequence). The ends were cut back, 11 bases at V and 3 bases at J, with 14 bases in the middle. CDR3 in DNA: TGTGCCGGGGAATCAGGACATGGAAACACCATATATTTT. Its translation: CAGESGHGNTIYF.

V is TRBV19 and J is TRBJ1-4; tentatively, D is TRBD1 (5 bases). CDR3 length equals 15 residues. Germline loops: CDR1 LNHDA, CDR2 SQIVND (reference sequence). The germline V and J ends were trimmed by 3 bases and 12 bases, with 20 bases remaining between them. CDR3 in amino acids: CASSIFAVTPGELFF. The CDR3 DNA sequence: TGTGCCAGTAGTATTTTTGCGGTAACTCCGGGGGAACTGTTTTTT. The full variable domain, with the rest looked up from reference TRBV19 and TRBJ1-4, is DGGITQSPKYLFRKEGQNVTLSCEQNLNHDAMYWYRQDPGQGLRLIYYSQIVNDFQKGDIAEGYSVSREKKESFPLTVTSAQKNPTAFYLCASSIFAVTPGELFFGSGTQLSVL.

This chain joins TRBV6-5 and TRBJ1-6, with D hard to call. V was pared by 5 bases and J by 5 bases, with 10 bases between. CDR1 and CDR2 from the germline V gene are MNHEY and SVGAGI. The CDR3 extends over 14 amino acids. CDR3: CASSLPGDNSPLHF. The CDR3, as DNA: TGTGCCAGCAGTCTCCCGGGAGATAATTCACCCCTCCACTTT.

The chain links TRBV6-5 to TRBJ1-2, with D unclear. In germline, CDR1 is MNHEY, CDR2 SVGAGI. The CDR3 has 13 residues. The V end lost 4 bases, the J end lost 1 base, and 7 bases lay between the germline ends. CDR3 loop: CASSSGLNYGYTF. DNA of the CDR3: TGTGCCAGCAGTTCCGGACTTAACTATGGCTACACCTTC.

V is TRBV27 and J is TRBJ2-7; possibly TRBD2 for D (5 bases). Germline-derived CDR1 and CDR2 are MNHEY and SMNVEV (reference sequence). Trimming removed 8 bases from V and 0 bases from J, with 14 bases in between. The CDR3 loop spans 14 amino acids. The chain's CDR3 is CASGFGIDSYEQYF. DNA of the CDR3: TGTGCCAGCGGGTTCGGGATTGACTCCTACGAGCAGTACTTC.

The chain uses TRBV5-4 and TRBJ2-5, with TRBD1 matching 8 bases. Germline values: CDR1 SGHNT, CDR2 YYREEE (reference sequence). There are 16 residues in the CDR3. V lost 2 bases, J lost 6 bases, and 12 bases stayed unmatched. CDR3 in DNA: TGTGCCAGCAGCTTTCAGGGGGCGGGCCAAGTTAAGACCCAGTACTTC. It translates to CASSFQGAGQVKTQYF.